This T cell receptor beta chain appears in the sequencing data of a study of T cell responses to AZD1222 COVID-19 vaccine. Study conclusions and caveats: Spike was spanned by vaccine-associated CD4 TCRs, which were dominant at 160-218 and 743-854. Targeting of unmutated variant regions was reportedly seen in nearly half of spike-specific TCRs. White British people made up most donors, females outnumbered males, and clonal diversity was possibly underestimated.

It was second doses at about 4 or about 12 weeks that were pooled. Profiled with immunoSEQ multiplex PCR; TCRdb holds only in-frame clones, not every one. In the table there are tens of thousands of clones, more than 85% of which are singletons. CDR3 length: 16 residues. V lost 4 bases, J lost 6 bases, and 11 bases stayed unmatched. The germline CDR1 and CDR2 sequences are MGHRA and YSYEKL. For this clone: Its target is unknown.

This sequence originates from an adult who received the AZD1222 COVID-19 vaccine. The chain is built from TRBV4-1 and TRBJ2-5, with 10 bases that match TRBD2. The material sequenced was peripheral blood, taken 28 days after the second AZD1222 dose. CDR3 sequence: CASSPRTSGRGKTQYF. CDR3 sequence (DNA): TGCGCCAGCAGCCCCAGGACTAGCGGTCGAGGGAAGACCCAGTACTTC.